This T cell receptor beta chain was identified during a study of blood T cell repertoires in COVID-19. Study overall: T cells, B-cell-depleted T cells, or PBMCs provided the cDNA or gDNA that served as material.

The authors' processing: Reference gene primer amplification gave estimated nucleated cell counts. Measured with immunoSEQ multiplex PCR; TCRdb has only the in-frame clones, and not every one. V and J calls and clone size come straight from that table; D and trimming were deduced from the DNA. The profile shows 200,000 or so clones, roughly 87% of them singletons. This clone has a handful of counts. The V gene end was trimmed by 4 bases and the J gene end by 11 bases; junction bases not matched to a gene: 16. CDR1 and CDR2 from the germline V gene are KGHSH and LQKENI. This CDR3 has 16 residues. V and J are TRBV18 and TRBJ1-5, with 8 bases fitting TRBD1. The source is a woman aged 40-49 years with acute or convalescent COVID-19. What was sequenced was peripheral blood. The CDR3 loop is CASSRRDRPEWGAQHF. The CDR3 region has the DNA TGTGCCAGCTCACGCCGGGACAGGCCCGAGTGGGGAGCCCAGCATTTT.